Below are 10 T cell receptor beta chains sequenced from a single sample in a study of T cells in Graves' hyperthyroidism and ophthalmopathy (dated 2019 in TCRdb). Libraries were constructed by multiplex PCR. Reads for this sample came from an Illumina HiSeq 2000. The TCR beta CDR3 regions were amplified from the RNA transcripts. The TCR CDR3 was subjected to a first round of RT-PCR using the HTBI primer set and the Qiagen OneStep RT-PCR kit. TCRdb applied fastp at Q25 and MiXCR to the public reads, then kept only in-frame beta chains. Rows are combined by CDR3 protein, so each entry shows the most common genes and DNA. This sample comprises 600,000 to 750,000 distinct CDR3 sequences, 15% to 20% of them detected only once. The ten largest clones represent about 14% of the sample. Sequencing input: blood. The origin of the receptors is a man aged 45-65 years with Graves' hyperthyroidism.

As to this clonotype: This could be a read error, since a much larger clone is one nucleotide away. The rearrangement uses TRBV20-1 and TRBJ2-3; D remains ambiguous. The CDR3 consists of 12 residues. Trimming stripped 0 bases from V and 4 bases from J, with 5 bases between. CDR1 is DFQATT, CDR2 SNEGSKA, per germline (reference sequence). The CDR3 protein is CSARDHPDTQYF. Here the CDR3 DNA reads TGCAGTGCTAGAGATCATCCAGATACGCAGTATTTT.

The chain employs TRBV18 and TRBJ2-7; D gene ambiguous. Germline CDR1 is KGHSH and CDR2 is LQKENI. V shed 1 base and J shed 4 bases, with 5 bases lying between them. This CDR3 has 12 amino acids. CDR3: CASSPQRYEQYF. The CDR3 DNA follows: TGTGCCAGCTCACCACAACGTTACGAGCAGTACTTC. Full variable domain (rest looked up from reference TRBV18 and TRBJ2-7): NAGVMQNPRHLVRRRGQEARLRCSPMKGHSHVYWYRQLPEEGLKFMVYLQKENIIDESGMPKERFSAEFPKEGPSILRIQQVVRGDSAAYFCASSPQRYEQYFGPGTRLTVT.

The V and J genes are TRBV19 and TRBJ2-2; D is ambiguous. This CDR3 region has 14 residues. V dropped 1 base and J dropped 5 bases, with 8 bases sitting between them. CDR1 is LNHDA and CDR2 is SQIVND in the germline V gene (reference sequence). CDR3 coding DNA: TGTGCCAGTAGTATAGGGAGAAGTACCGGGGAGCTGTTTTTT. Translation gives CASSIGRSTGELFF. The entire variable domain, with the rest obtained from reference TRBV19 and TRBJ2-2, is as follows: DGGITQSPKYLFRKEGQNVTLSCEQNLNHDAMYWYRQDPGQGLRLIYYSQIVNDFQKGDIAEGYSVSREKKESFPLTVTSAQKNPTAFYLCASSIGRSTGELFFGEGSRLTVL.

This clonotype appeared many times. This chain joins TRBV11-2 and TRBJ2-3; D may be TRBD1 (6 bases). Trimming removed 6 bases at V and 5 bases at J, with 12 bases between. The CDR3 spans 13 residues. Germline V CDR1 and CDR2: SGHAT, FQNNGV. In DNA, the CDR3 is TGTGCCAGCAGTCAGGACAGCCTAGATACGCAGTATTTT. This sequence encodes CASSQDSLDTQYF.

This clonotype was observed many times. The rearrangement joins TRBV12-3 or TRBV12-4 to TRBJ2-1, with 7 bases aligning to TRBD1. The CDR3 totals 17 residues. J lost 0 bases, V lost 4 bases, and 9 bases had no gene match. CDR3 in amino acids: CASSSLYGTVSYNEQFF. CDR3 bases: TGTGCCAGCAGTTCTCTATACGGGACAGTCTCCTACAATGAGCAGTTCTTC.

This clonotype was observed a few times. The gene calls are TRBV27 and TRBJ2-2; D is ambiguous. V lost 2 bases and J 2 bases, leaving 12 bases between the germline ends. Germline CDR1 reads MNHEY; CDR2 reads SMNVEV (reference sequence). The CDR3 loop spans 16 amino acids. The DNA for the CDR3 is TGTGCCAGCAGTTTACCGTTTGGGCTCAACACCGGGGAGCTGTTTTTT. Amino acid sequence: CASSLPFGLNTGELFF.

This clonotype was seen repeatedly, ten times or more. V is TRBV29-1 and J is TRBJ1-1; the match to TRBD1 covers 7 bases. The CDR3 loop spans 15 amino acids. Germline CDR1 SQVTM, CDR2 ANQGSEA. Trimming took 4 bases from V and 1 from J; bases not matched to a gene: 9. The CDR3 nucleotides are TGCAGCGTTGTGGGCAGGGGGGAACCGAACACTGAAGCTTTCTTT. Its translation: CSVVGRGEPNTEAFF.

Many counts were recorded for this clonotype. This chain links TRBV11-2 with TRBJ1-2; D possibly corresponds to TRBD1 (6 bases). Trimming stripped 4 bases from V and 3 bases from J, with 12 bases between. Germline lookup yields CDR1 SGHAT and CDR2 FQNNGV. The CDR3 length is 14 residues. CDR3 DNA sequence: TGTGCCAGCAGCTCAGGGGTTTGGGACTATGGCTACACCTTC. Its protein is CASSSGVWDYGYTF.

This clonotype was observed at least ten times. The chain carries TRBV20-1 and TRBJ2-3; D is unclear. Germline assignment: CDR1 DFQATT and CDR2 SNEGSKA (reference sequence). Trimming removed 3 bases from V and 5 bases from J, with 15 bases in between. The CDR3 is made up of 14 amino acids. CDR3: CSARFRLDQDTQYF. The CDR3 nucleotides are TGCAGTGCTAGGTTTCGACTGGACCAAGATACGCAGTATTTT.

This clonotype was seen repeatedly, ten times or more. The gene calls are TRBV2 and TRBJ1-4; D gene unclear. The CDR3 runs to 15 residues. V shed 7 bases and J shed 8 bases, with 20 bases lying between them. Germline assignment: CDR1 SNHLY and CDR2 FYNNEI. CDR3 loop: CASMSDPIFNEKLFF. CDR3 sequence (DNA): TGTGCCAGCATGTCGGACCCCATCTTCAACGAAAAACTGTTTTTT.